Below are 17 T cell receptor beta chains sequenced from a single sample in a study of T cell responses to AZD1222 COVID-19 vaccine. Some clones are missing from TCRdb's copy, which holds only in-frame ones; the method was immunoSEQ multiplex PCR. Here the sample spans some 79,000 clones, about 78% being singletons. This sample comprised peripheral blood, obtained 28 days after the second AZD1222 dose. These receptors were collected from an adult who received the AZD1222 COVID-19 vaccine.

This clone was recorded once. This chain uses TRBV2 with TRBJ2-7; no clear D. V dropped 4 bases and J dropped 2 bases, with 12 bases sitting between them. Germline assignment: CDR1 SNHLY and CDR2 FYNNEI. The CDR3 is 14 amino acids. CDR3 region: CASSVDLGTYEQYF. CDR3 nucleotide sequence: TGTGCCAGCAGTGTGGATCTAGGAACCTACGAGCAGTACTTC.

This clone showed up just a few times. This CDR3 is CASSLVGTGSRSPLHF. Written as DNA, the CDR3 is TGTGCCAGCAGTTTAGTCGGGACAGGGAGTCGATCACCCCTCCACTTT. The chain links TRBV28 to TRBJ1-6, with 9 bases fitting TRBD1. The length of the CDR3 is 16 residues. Germline V gene sequence: CDR1 MDHEN, CDR2 SYDVKM. V gave up 2 bases and J gave up 10 bases; unmatched junction bases: 9. Drawing the rest from reference TRBV28 and TRBJ1-6, the complete variable domain is DVKVTQSSRYLVKRTGEKVFLECVQDMDHENMFWYRQDPGLGLRLIYFSYDVKMKEKGDIPEGYSVSREKKERFSLILESASTNQTSMYLCASSLVGTGSRSPLHFGNGTRLTVT.

As DNA, the CDR3 is TGTGCCAGCACCATAGGGGGCTCCTCCTACGAGCAGTACTTC. Protein product: CASTIGGSSYEQYF. The chain is built from TRBV2 and TRBJ2-7, with 7 positions matching TRBD1. The germline V gene encodes CDR1 SNHLY and CDR2 FYNNEI. The CDR3 consists of 14 residues. V lost 7 bases to trimming and J lost 0 bases; unmatched junction nucleotides: 6.

This sequence joins TRBV6-5 and TRBJ2-7; D is perhaps TRBD1 or TRBD2 (5 bases each). V was clipped by 6 bases and J by 7 bases, with 22 bases between them. There are 15 residues in the CDR3. From germline, CDR1 is MNHEY and CDR2 SVGAGI. The CDR3 here is CASRGDVLVFLEQYF. For the CDR3, the DNA is TGTGCCAGCAGAGGGGACGTGTTGGTTTTTTTGGAGCAGTACTTC.

This clone showed up just a few times. The CDR3 DNA reads as TGTGCCAGCAGTCCCCTTACGGACAGCTCCTACAATGAGCAGTTCTTC. Translated, it gives CASSPLTDSSYNEQFF. This chain joins TRBV28 and TRBJ2-1, with D possibly being TRBD1 (6 bases). The CDR3 totals 16 residues. V was shortened by 5 bases and J by 0 bases, with 14 bases between the two germline ends. CDR1 is MDHEN, CDR2 SYDVKM, per germline.

V is TRBV6-2 or TRBV6-3 and J is TRBJ2-3; 7 nucleotides agree with TRBD2. V lost 2 bases, J lost 1 base, and 21 bases stayed unmatched. CDR3 length equals 21 residues. Germline CDR1 MNHEY, CDR2 SVGEGT. The CDR3 sequence is CASSYQDGAGLFWSGTDTQYF. In nucleotides, the CDR3 is TGTGCCAGCAGTTACCAGGATGGAGCGGGATTGTTTTGGTCGGGCACAGATACGCAGTATTTT.

The rearrangement uses TRBV7-2 and TRBJ2-5, with D tentatively TRBD2 (5 bases). Germline V CDR1 and CDR2: SGHTA, FQGNSA. The CDR3 sequence is 14 residues long. V was clipped by 2 bases and J by 2 bases, with 9 bases between them. CDR3: CASSLIAGQETQYF. For the CDR3, the DNA is TGTGCCAGCAGCTTAATCGCGGGTCAAGAGACCCAGTACTTC.

This clone was detected a few times. The chain recombines TRBV9 with TRBJ2-7; no reliable D call. Between the trimmed V and J ends, which lost 0 bases and 2 bases, there was a span of 12 bases. This CDR3 comprises 15 residues. CDR1 and CDR2 (germline): SGDLS, YYNGEE. The CDR3 spells CASSVGTETTYEQYF. CDR3 coding DNA: TGTGCCAGCAGCGTAGGGACCGAGACCACCTACGAGCAGTACTTC.

In its sample, this clone was seen once. V gene TRBV14 combines with J gene TRBJ1-1, with a tentative D call TRBD1 (5 bases). CDR1 and CDR2 from the germline V gene are SGHDN and FVKESK. V lost 4 bases to trimming and J lost 6 bases, with 12 bases between them. The length of the CDR3 is 13 residues. The CDR3 DNA is TGTGCCAGCAGCCCCCGGGGACTCCCTGAAGCTTTCTTT. This gives the protein CASSPRGLPEAFF.

The gene calls are TRBV6-5 and TRBJ2-3, with D uncertain. Between the trimmed V and J ends, which lost 7 bases and 4 bases, there was a span of 15 bases. The CDR3 contains 14 residues. Germline V CDR1 and CDR2: MNHEY, SVGAGI. CDR3 in amino acids: CASNAAEGADTQYF. In nucleotides, the CDR3 is TGTGCCAGCAACGCGGCGGAAGGAGCAGATACGCAGTATTTT.

This clone came up once. The chain couples TRBV5-1 to TRBJ2-1; no definite D call. Per germline, CDR1 SGHRS and CDR2 YFSETQ. The CDR3 extends over 14 amino acids. V was trimmed by 0 bases and J by 6 bases, leaving 10 bases between them. The CDR3 sequence is CASSLDLEPNEQFF. For the CDR3, the DNA is TGCGCCAGCAGCTTGGATTTGGAGCCCAATGAGCAGTTCTTC.

The chain couples TRBV18 to TRBJ2-7; 10 nucleotides align to TRBD1. Looked up from germline, CDR1 is KGHSH and CDR2 is LQKENI. There are 12 residues in the CDR3. V gave up 6 bases and J gave up 7 bases; unmatched junction bases: 3. Here the CDR3 DNA reads TGTGCCAGCTCGACGGGACAGGGGGAGCAGTACTTC. Translating gives CASSTGQGEQYF.

This clone was picked up many times. The rearrangement uses TRBV5-6 and TRBJ1-5; no firm D call. Trimming took 0 bases from V and 4 from J, leaving 8 bases between them. This CDR3 spans 14 amino acids. Germline V CDR1 and CDR2: SGHDT, YYEEEE. The CDR3 loop is CASSLDLGNQPQHF. The DNA of the CDR3 is TGTGCCAGCAGCTTGGATCTGGGGAATCAGCCCCAGCATTTT.

The chain joins TRBV25-1 to TRBJ2-5; D remains unclear. The germline gives CDR1 MGHDK, CDR2 SYGVNS. V lost 7 bases, J lost 1 base, and 19 bases lay in between. This CDR3 contains 16 residues. CDR3 loop: CASNRPPKGIQETQYF. For the CDR3, the DNA is TGTGCCAGCAACCGCCCCCCGAAGGGAATCCAAGAGACCCAGTACTTC. Full variable domain (outside the CDR3, taken from reference TRBV25-1 and TRBJ2-5): EADIYQTPRYLVIGTGKKITLECSQTMGHDKMYWYQQDPGMELHLIHYSYGVNSTEKGDLSSESTVSRIRTEHFPLTLESARPSHTSQYLCASNRPPKGIQETQYFGPGTRLLVL.

The V gene is TRBV7-8, the J gene TRBJ1-4; possible D gene TRBD1, 5 bases. The CDR3 has 16 residues. Trimming stripped 3 bases from V and 0 bases from J, with 11 bases between. Germline loops: CDR1 SGHVS, CDR2 FQNEAQ. CDR3 in DNA: TGTGCCAGCAGCTTGCTGACAGCCGCAACTAATGAAAAACTGTTTTTT. Its translation is CASSLLTAATNEKLFF.

J is TRBJ2-3 and V is TRBV3-1 (or the pseudogene TRBV3-2), with TRBD2 matching over 8 bases. There are 15 residues in the CDR3. The germline V gene encodes CDR1 LGHDT and CDR2 YNNKEL (reference sequence). The J segment lost 7 bases and the V segment lost 0 bases, leaving 6 bases of the junction unmatched. The CDR3 loop is CASSQEGGSGNTQYF. The CDR3 bases are TGTGCCAGCAGCCAAGAAGGAGGTAGCGGGAATACGCAGTATTTT.

The rearrangement joins TRBV12-3 or TRBV12-4 to TRBJ2-7; D remains unclear. Between the trimmed V and J ends, which lost 3 bases and 6 bases, there was a span of 6 bases. The CDR3 length is 11 residues. CDR3 amino acids: CASSFVGEQYF. In nucleotides, the CDR3 is TGTGCCAGCAGTTTTGTCGGCGAGCAGTACTTC.